Each of the 28 T cell receptor beta chains below was sequenced from the same sample in a study of tumor-infiltrating lymphocytes in primary liver carcinoma. A primer in the constant region served to generate TCR beta cDNA from 500 to 600 ng of total RNA. Nested multiplex PCR, run for three rounds with slightly modified ARM-PCR, yielded TCR beta libraries. Both of the initial two PCR rounds ran for roughly 10 cycles and employed TRBV1-TRBV30 forward primers alongside a C-beta reverse primer. MiXCR was run by TCRdb on the multiplex PCR reads, yielding one entry per CDR3 protein. Of almost 55,000 distinct CDR3 sequences listed, 70% to 85% were seen once; the top ten hold around 23%. Co-extraction of both nucleic acids (RNA and DNA) used roughly 20-34 mg of unsorted bulk tissue. Source material: liver tumor tissue from sampling region 2. Subset described: tumor region T2, inferior pole. These receptors originate from a middle-aged man with primary liver carcinoma and hepatitis B virus infection.

With respect to this clonotype: One junction end does not reproduce the germline sequence, and a read error may be involved. The chain joins TRBV7-2 to TRBJ2-1; D may correspond to TRBD1 or TRBD2 (6 bases each). This CDR3 spans 14 amino acids. Germline V gene sequence: CDR1 SGHTA, CDR2 FQGNSA. CDR3 DNA sequence: TGTGCCAACAGCGAGGGGGGCTCCTACAATGAGCAGTTCTTC. As protein: CANSEGGSYNEQFF.

In the case of this clonotype: A much larger clone sits a single nucleotide away, making a read error possible. The V call is TRBV2, the J call TRBJ2-3; D remains ambiguous. The CDR3 is 13 residues long. CDR1 is SNHLY, CDR2 FYNNEI, per germline. The CDR3 here is CASSVRPADTHYF. CDR3 coding DNA: TGTGCCAGCAGCGTGAGACCGGCAGATACGCATTATTTT.

A note on this clonotype: At one boundary the junction diverges from the germline segment, which might be a read error. The rearrangement uses TRBV12-3 or TRBV12-4 and TRBJ2-1; D perhaps matches TRBD1 (6 bases). The CDR3 runs to 14 residues. The CDR3 sequence is CASGRQEGDNEQVF. In DNA form, the CDR3 reads TGTGCCAGCGGCCGCCAGGAAGGGGACAATGAGCAGGTCTTC.

A note on this clonotype: With a much larger clone just one base away, this may be a read error. V usage is TRBV27 and J usage is TRBJ2-1; 9 bases align to TRBD1. The V gene's germline CDR1 is MNHEY and CDR2 SMNVEV (reference sequence). The CDR3 is made up of 12 amino acids. V lost 7 bases, J lost 15 bases, and 10 bases stayed unmatched. In nucleotides, the CDR3 is TGTGCCAGCACCAGTCGGACAGGGGACCTGTTCTTC. Translating gives CASTSRTGDLFF.

A word on this clonotype: Because it lacks the conserved phenylalanine or tryptophan at the end, this CDR3 is likely a read error. It is unclear where the CDR3 begins or ends on the DNA, so no DNA is shown, and the CDR3 is as TCRdb lists it. The genes are TRBV11-1 and TRBJ2-5; the D call of TRBD2 is as the table states it, not checked on the DNA. The CDR3 region is 14 residues in length, termini included. Germline V gene lookup returns CDR1 SGHAT and CDR2 FQDESV (reference sequence). CDR3: CASSAEGPQGTQYL.

A remark on this clonotype: Compared with germline, one end of the junction differs, possibly owing to a read error. The chain combines TRBV11-2 with TRBJ2-1; the match to TRBD2 covers 8 bases. This CDR3 has 16 residues. The germline V gene has CDR1 SGHAT and CDR2 FQNNGV. CDR3 DNA: TGTGCCAGCAGCTTGGATACCGGACTAGCCATGGATGAGCATTTCTTC. Protein: CASSLDTGLAMDEHFF.

This sequence joins TRBV11-2 and TRBJ2-7, with 8 bases lining up with TRBD1. V lost 3 bases, J lost 5 bases, and 6 bases stayed unmatched. This CDR3 region has 14 residues. Germline CDR1 and CDR2: SGHAT and FQNNGV. The CDR3 loop reads CASSLGQVDHEQYF. The CDR3 bases are TGTGCCAGCAGCTTGGGACAGGTAGACCACGAGCAGTACTTC.

Of note for this clonotype: The junction differs from germline at one of its ends, possibly a read error. The V and J genes are TRBV4-1 and TRBJ2-1, with 10 bases that match TRBD2. The V gene's germline CDR1 is MGHRA and CDR2 YSYEKL. This CDR3 has 17 amino acids. CDR3 nucleotide sequence: TGCGCCAGCAGTCAAGGGCCCACTAGCGGGGACTACGATGAGCAGTTCTTC. It specifies CASSQGPTSGDYDEQFF.

As concerns this clonotype: Sequence at one end of the junction differs from germline and may be a read error. The gene calls are TRBV29-1 and TRBJ2-5; maybe TRBD2 (6 bases). This CDR3 is built from 13 residues. Germline V CDR1 and CDR2: SQVTM, ANQGSEA. The CDR3 DNA sequence: TGCAGCGTTGGTAGGAGGGCCACTGAGATCCAGTACTTC. This encodes CSVGRRATEIQYF.

Regarding this clonotype: The junction departs from the called germline gene at one end, perhaps through a read error. V and J are TRBV13 and TRBJ1-2; perhaps TRBD1 as D (5 bases). Germline V gene data show CDR1 as PRHDT and CDR2 as FYEKMQ (reference sequence). The CDR3 is 16 amino acids. The CDR3 coding sequence is TGTGCCAGCAGCTCCTTTTACAGGAAGCAGGACTATGGCTATACCTTC. Translated, it gives CASSSFYRKQDYGYTF.

The CDR3 DNA reads as TGCGCCAGCAGCCAAGGGGATCAGCGTGGCTCACCCCTCCACTTT. It yields the protein CASSQGDQRGSPLHF. The chain joins TRBV4-1 to TRBJ1-6; D gene ambiguous. The CDR3 extends over 15 amino acids. Germline CDR1 and CDR2: MGHRA and YSYEKL. V dropped 1 base and J dropped 10 bases, with 14 bases sitting between them.

Only one count was recorded for this clonotype. Without the conserved terminal phenylalanine or tryptophan, this CDR3 likely stems from a read error. Because the CDR3's place on the DNA is in doubt, the DNA is left out and the CDR3 is given as listed by TCRdb. This rearrangement joins TRBV29-1 to TRBJ2-2; the D call of TRBD2 is as the table states it, not checked on the DNA. The germline gives CDR1 SQVTM, CDR2 ANQGSEA. The CDR3 length is 13 residues, termini included. This CDR3 is CSVPRGTTGEPFS.

The chain employs TRBV5-5 and TRBJ1-1; possible D gene TRBD1, 5 bases. Looked up from germline, CDR1 is SGHKS and CDR2 is YYEKEE (reference sequence). CDR3 length equals 15 residues. CDR3 residues: CTISPDWGWDTEAFF. CDR3 coding DNA: TGTACCATCAGCCCCGATTGGGGGTGGGACACTGAAGCTTTCTTT.

This clonotype was recorded a few times. The chain links TRBV4-1 to TRBJ2-7; 10 nucleotides line up with TRBD2. The germline V gene encodes CDR1 MGHRA and CDR2 YSYEKL. Trimming took 0 bases from V and 9 from J; bases not matched to a gene: 14. This CDR3 spans 17 amino acids. CDR3: CASSQDQRGTAGGGQYF. Here the CDR3 DNA reads TGCGCCAGCAGCCAAGATCAGAGGGGTACAGCGGGGGGGGGGCAGTACTTC.

As to this clonotype: At one end the junction does not follow the germline gene, possibly because of a read error. This chain's CDR3 is CASLTLTGYYEQNF. As DNA, the CDR3 is TGTGCCAGCTTAACTCTGACAGGGTACTACGAGCAGAACTTC. J is TRBJ2-7 and V is TRBV7-8; TRBD1 aligns across 7 bases. Germline values: CDR1 SGHVS, CDR2 FQNEAQ. The CDR3 runs to 14 residues.

As for this clonotype: A read error may account for a junction end that differs from germline. CDR3 DNA: TGTGCCACCAGTGAACAGGCCAAAAATATTCAGTACTTC. As protein: CATSEQAKNIQYF. V usage is TRBV6-1 and J usage is TRBJ2-4, with a weak D call TRBD1 (5 bases). Germline V gene sequence: CDR1 MNHNS, CDR2 SASEGT. The CDR3 covers 13 residues.

The sample holds one count of this clonotype. The chain uses TRBV5-4 and TRBJ2-1, with a possible D match to TRBD2 (5 bases). V lost 4 bases and J 7 bases, leaving 18 bases between the germline ends. CDR3 size: 15 residues. The V gene's germline CDR1 is SGHNT and CDR2 YYREEE (reference sequence). The chain's CDR3 is CASSPGLTRKNEQFF. The CDR3 DNA follows: TGTGCCAGCAGCCCGGGATTAACGAGAAAGAATGAGCAGTTCTTC. Drawing the rest from reference TRBV5-4 and TRBJ2-1, the complete variable domain is ETGVTQSPTHLIKTRGQQVTLRCSSQSGHNTVSWYQQALGQGPQFIFQYYREEENGRGNFPPRFSGLQFPNYSSELNVNALELDDSALYLCASSPGLTRKNEQFFGPGTRLTVL.

In regard to this clonotype: Just one base apart from a much larger clone, this may be a read error. The chain links TRBV6-5 to TRBJ2-1, with D uncertain. Per germline, CDR1 MNHEY and CDR2 SVGAGI. The CDR3 is 16 residues long. The CDR3 sequence is CVSRPPRAVGYNEQFF. For the CDR3, the DNA is TGTGTCAGCAGACCCCCTAGGGCGGTAGGGTACAATGAGCAGTTCTTC.

In the case of this clonotype: Its ends do not fully match the called genes, so a read error is possible. The chain joins TRBV6-5 to TRBJ2-3, with D unclear. Germline V lookup: CDR1 MNHEY, CDR2 SVGAGI. The CDR3 consists of 15 residues. The DNA for the CDR3 is TGTGCCAGCAGTTACTCGGGCCTCTCCACAGATACACAGTGTTTT. It translates to CASSYSGLSTDTQCF.

On this clonotype itself: Since no conserved phenylalanine or tryptophan closes the CDR3, a read error is the likely cause. The limits of the CDR3 on the DNA are not certain, so only TCRdb's listed CDR3 is given. The chain uses TRBV10-1 and TRBJ2-1; TRBD2, the table's D call, lacks a check against the DNA. Germline CDR1 and CDR2: WNHNN and SYGVQD (reference sequence). Ends included, the CDR3 has 15 residues. The CDR3 reads CASSGKRGSYNEQSI.

The rearrangement joins TRBV29-1 to TRBJ2-5; tentatively, D is TRBD2 (5 bases). CDR3 length equals 16 residues. The germline V gene has CDR1 SQVTM and CDR2 ANQGSEA. Trimming removed 3 bases from V and 5 bases from J, with 22 bases in between. CDR3 DNA: TGCAGCGTTGAGTATGAGGGAACTAGAGGTAAGGAGACCCAGTACTTC. This sequence encodes CSVEYEGTRGKETQYF.

Comment on this clonotype: A read error may be the cause here, since a much bigger clone is one base away. It is likely a read error, because the conserved phenylalanine at the end of the CDR3 is missing. This chain connects TRBV2 to TRBJ2-5; 8 nucleotides line up with TRBD2. V shed 5 bases and J 5 bases; nucleotides not matched to a gene: 1. Germline V gene lookup returns CDR1 SNHLY and CDR2 FYNNEI. The CDR3 has 12 residues. CDR3 sequence (DNA): TGTGCCAGCAGTAGACTAGCGGAGACCCAGTACGTC. Amino acid sequence: CASSRLAETQYV.

With regard to this clonotype: Being one base from a much bigger clone, this may be a read error. The gene calls are TRBV5-1 and TRBJ2-3; possible D gene TRBD1, 5 bases. The CDR3 runs 15 residues. Germline CDR1 SGHRS, CDR2 YFSETQ. The CDR3 spells CASSLGTGHTDTHYF. The CDR3 DNA reads as TGCGCCAGCAGCTTGGGCACAGGCCACACAGATACGCACTATTTT.

The chain employs TRBV10-3 and TRBJ2-7, with no clear D. Trimming pared 4 bases from V and 5 bases from J, leaving 15 bases between. The V gene's germline CDR1 is ENHRY and CDR2 SYGVKD. This CDR3 has 14 residues. The CDR3 DNA follows: TGTGCCATCAGTGTCGGGCAAGGGAAGCACGAGCAGTACTTC. Protein product: CAISVGQGKHEQYF.

Comment on this clonotype: Compared with germline, one end of the junction differs, possibly owing to a read error. The chain joins TRBV11-2 to TRBJ2-7, with TRBD2 matching 7 bases. This CDR3 contains 16 residues. Germline assignment: CDR1 SGHAT and CDR2 FQNNGV. The CDR3 DNA is TGTGCCAGCAGCTTCACGCGCGGGAGTTTTACCCGCGAGCAATACTTC. This translates into CASSFTRGSFTREQYF.

Concerning this clonotype itself: In this CDR3 the conserved last residue, phenylalanine or tryptophan, is missing, so a read error is likely. The chain combines TRBV29-1 with TRBJ2-2; D might be TRBD2 (7 bases). The CDR3 has 15 amino acids. The germline V gene encodes CDR1 SQVTM and CDR2 ANQGSEA. Between the trimmed V and J ends, which lost 0 bases and 6 bases, there was a span of 14 bases. In DNA, the CDR3 is TGCAGCGTTGAAGACACCGCGGGGGCCCCCGGGGAGCTGTTTTAT. Protein product: CSVEDTAGAPGELFY.

This clonotype showed up many times. V is TRBV28 and J is TRBJ2-2, with TRBD2 as a possible D gene (5 bases). From germline, CDR1 is MDHEN and CDR2 SYDVKM. The CDR3 length is 17 residues. V was pared by 3 bases and J by 4 bases, with 18 bases between. CDR3 in amino acids: CASSFREGRSSTGELFF. The CDR3 DNA reads TGTGCCAGCAGTTTCCGGGAAGGACGGTCGAGCACCGGGGAGCTGTTTTTT.

On this clonotype itself: One end of the junction is discordant with germline, which a read error may explain. DNA of the CDR3: TGTGCCAGCAGTCCATCTGAGAACGGCTTTCAGTATTTC. Amino acid sequence: CASSPSENGFQYF. The V gene is TRBV12-3 or TRBV12-4, the J gene TRBJ2-4; D is undetermined. This CDR3 is built from 13 residues.